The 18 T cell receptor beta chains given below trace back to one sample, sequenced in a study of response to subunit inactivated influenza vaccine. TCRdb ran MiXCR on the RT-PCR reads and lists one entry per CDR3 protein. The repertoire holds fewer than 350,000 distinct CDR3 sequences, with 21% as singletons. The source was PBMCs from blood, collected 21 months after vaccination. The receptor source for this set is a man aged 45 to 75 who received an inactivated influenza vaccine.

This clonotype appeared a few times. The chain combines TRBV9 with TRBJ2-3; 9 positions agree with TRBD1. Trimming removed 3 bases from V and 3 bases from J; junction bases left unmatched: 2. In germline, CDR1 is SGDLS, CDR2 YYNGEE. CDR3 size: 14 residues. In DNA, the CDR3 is TGTGCCAGCAGCGACGACAGGGGGACAGATACGCAGTATTTT. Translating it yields CASSDDRGTDTQYF.

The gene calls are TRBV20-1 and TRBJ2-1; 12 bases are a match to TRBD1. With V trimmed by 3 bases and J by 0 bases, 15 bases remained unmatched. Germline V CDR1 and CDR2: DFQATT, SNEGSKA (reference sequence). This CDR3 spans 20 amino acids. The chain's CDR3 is CSAREIPGQGAFRSYNEQFF. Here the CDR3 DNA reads TGCAGTGCTAGGGAAATACCGGGACAGGGGGCCTTCCGCTCCTACAATGAGCAGTTCTTC.

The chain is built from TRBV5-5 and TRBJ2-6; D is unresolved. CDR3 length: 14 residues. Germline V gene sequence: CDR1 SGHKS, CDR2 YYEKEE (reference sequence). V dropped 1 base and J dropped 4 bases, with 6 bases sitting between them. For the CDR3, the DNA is TGTGCCAGCAGCTTGTGGGCCGGGGCCAACGTCCTGACTTTC. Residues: CASSLWAGANVLTF.

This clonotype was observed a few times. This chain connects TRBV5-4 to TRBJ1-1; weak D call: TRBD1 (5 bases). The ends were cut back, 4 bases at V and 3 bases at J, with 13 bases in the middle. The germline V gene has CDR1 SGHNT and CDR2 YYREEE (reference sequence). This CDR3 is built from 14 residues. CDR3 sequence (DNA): TGTGCCAGCAGCCCGGGGGTGGGGGACACTGAAGCTTTCTTT. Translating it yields CASSPGVGDTEAFF.

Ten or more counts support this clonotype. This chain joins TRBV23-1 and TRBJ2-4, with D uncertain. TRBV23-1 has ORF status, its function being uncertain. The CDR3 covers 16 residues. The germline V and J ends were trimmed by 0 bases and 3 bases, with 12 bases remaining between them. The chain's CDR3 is CASSQSIGFVKNIQYF. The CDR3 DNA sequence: TGCGCCAGCAGTCAATCTATCGGATTTGTCAAAAACATTCAGTACTTC.

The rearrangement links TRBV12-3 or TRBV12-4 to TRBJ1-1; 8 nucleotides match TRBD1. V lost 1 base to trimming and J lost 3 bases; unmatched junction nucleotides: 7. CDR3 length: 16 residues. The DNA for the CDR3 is TGTGCCAGCAGTTTAGGGACAGGGAGTGGGGACACTGAAGCTTTCTTT. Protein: CASSLGTGSGDTEAFF.

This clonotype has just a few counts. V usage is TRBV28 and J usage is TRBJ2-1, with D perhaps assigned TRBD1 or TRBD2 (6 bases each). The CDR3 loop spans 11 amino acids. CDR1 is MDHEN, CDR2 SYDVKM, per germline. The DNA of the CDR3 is TGTGCTCATGAGGGGGGCAATGAGCAGTTCTTC. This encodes CAHEGGNEQFF. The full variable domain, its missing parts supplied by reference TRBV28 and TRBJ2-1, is DVKVTQSSRYLVKRTGEKVFLECVQDMDHENMFWYRQDPGLGLRLIYFSYDVKMKEKGDIPEGYSVSREKKERFSLILESASTNQTSMYLCAHEGGNEQFFGPGTRLTVL.

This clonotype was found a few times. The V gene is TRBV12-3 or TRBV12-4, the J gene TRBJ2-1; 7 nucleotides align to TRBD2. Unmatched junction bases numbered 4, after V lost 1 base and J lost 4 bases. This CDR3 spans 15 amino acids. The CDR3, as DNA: TGTGCCAGCAGTTTAGGTGGCGGGAGATACAATGAGCAGTTCTTC. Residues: CASSLGGGRYNEQFF.

The CDR3 here is CASRPDSMNTEAFF. The DNA of the CDR3 is TGTGCCAGCAGACCTGACAGCATGAACACTGAAGCTTTCTTT. The chain uses TRBV6-1 and TRBJ1-1; D may be TRBD1 (5 bases). This CDR3 region has 14 residues. Looked up from germline, CDR1 is MNHNS and CDR2 is SASEGT. Trimming stripped 6 bases from V and 0 bases from J, with 11 bases between.

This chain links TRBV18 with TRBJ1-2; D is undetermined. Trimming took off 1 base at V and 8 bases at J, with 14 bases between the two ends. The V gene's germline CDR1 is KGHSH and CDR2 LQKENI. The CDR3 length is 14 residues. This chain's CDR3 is CASSPLLRVGGYTF. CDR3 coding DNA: TGTGCCAGCTCACCACTTTTGCGGGTAGGCGGCTACACCTTC. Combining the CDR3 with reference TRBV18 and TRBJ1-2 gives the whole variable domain NAGVMQNPRHLVRRRGQEARLRCSPMKGHSHVYWYRQLPEEGLKFMVYLQKENIIDESGMPKERFSAEFPKEGPSILRIQQVVRGDSAAYFCASSPLLRVGGYTFGSGTRLTVV.

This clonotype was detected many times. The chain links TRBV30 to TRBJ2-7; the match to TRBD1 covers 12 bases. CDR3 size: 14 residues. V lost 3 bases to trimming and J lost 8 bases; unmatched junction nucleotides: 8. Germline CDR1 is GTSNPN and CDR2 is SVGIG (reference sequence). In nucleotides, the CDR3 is TGTGCCTGGAGGGGCGGGACAGGGGGCTTGAAGCAGTACTTC. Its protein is CAWRGGTGGLKQYF. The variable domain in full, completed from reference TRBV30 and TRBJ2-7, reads SQTIHQWPATLVQPVGSPLSLECTVEGTSNPNLYWYRQAAGRGLQLLFYSVGIGQISSEVPQNLSASRPQDRQFILSSKKLLLSDSGFYLCAWRGGTGGLKQYFGPGTRLTVT.

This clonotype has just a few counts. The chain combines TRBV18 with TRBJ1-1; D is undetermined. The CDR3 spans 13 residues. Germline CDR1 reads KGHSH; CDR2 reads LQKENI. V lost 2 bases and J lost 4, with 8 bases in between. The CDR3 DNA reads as TGTGCCAGCTCACCATTGCGTTCCACTGAAGCTTTCTTT. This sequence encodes CASSPLRSTEAFF.

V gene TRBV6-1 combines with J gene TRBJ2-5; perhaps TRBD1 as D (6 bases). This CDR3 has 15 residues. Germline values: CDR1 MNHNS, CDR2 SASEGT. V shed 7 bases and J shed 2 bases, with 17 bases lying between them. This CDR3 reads CASNARRGIQETQYF. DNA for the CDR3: TGTGCCAGCAACGCGCGCAGGGGAATTCAAGAGACCCAGTACTTC.

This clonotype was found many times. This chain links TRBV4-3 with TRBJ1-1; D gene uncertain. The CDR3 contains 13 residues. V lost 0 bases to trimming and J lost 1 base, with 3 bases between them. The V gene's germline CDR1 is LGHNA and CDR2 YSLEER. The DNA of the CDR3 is TGCGCCAGCAGCCAAGAACAGAACACTGAAGCTTTCTTT. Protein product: CASSQEQNTEAFF.

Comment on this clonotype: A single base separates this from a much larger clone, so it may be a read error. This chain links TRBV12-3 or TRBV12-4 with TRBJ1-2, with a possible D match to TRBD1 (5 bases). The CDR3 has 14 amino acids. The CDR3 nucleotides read TGTGCCAACAGTTTAGCTTCGGGGGTTGAAGGCTACACCTTC. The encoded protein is CANSLASGVEGYTF.

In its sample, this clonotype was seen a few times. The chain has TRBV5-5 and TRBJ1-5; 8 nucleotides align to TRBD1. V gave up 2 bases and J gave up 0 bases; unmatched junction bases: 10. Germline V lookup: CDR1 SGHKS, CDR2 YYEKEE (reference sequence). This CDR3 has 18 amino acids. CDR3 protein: CASSFEFGTGSSNQPQHF. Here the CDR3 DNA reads TGTGCCAGCAGCTTCGAATTTGGGACAGGAAGTAGCAATCAGCCCCAGCATTTT.

The CDR3 region is CASSFHLGGVTYNEQFF. The CDR3, as DNA: TGTGCCAGCAGCTTTCATTTAGGGGGTGTAACCTACAATGAGCAGTTCTTC. The chain couples TRBV21-1 to TRBJ2-1; the table's D call, TRBD1, has no DNA check behind it. TRBV21-1 is given as a pseudogene. CDR3 size: 17 residues.

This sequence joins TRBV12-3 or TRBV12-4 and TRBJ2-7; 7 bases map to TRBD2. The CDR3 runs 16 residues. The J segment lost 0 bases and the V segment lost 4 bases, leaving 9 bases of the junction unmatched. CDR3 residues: CASSSWASGGSYEQYF. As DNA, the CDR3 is TGTGCCAGCAGTTCCTGGGCTAGCGGTGGCTCCTACGAGCAGTACTTC.